Listed here is a single T cell receptor (beta chain). The antigen is not known. This entry is derived from a study of cytomegalovirus exposure and HLA in healthy donors. General study findings and limits: Among the most significant clusters, several appeared linked to common viral pathogens in a later analysis. About 87% or about 30% of the time was how often most TCR beta V segments were productive, according to an earlier analysis. There were some public TCRs occurring in many donors, but most TCR sequences were rare.

Each donor was healthy, and each was a bone marrow donor. CDR3 length equals 18 residues. Germline CDR1 and CDR2: LGHNA and YNFKEQ. J gave up 0 bases and V 5 bases, and 10 bases lay outside the gene matches. This PCR relied on a set of 60 Vbeta primers and 13 Jbeta primers. Using immunoSEQ multiplex PCR, the repertoire was profiled, and TCRdb retains in-frame clones only, with some absent. The repertoire holds more than 100,000 clones, 75% to 90% seen once, with 8.5% to 10% in the top ten. The clonotype originates from a female donor in good health and CMV-seropositive. This chain connects TRBV4-2 to TRBJ2-6; 7 bases agree with TRBD1. What was sequenced was PBMCs. CDR3 protein: CASSFSGQFFSGANVLTF. CDR3 in DNA: TGTGCCAGCAGCTTCTCGGGACAGTTTTTCTCTGGGGCCAACGTCCTGACTTTC.